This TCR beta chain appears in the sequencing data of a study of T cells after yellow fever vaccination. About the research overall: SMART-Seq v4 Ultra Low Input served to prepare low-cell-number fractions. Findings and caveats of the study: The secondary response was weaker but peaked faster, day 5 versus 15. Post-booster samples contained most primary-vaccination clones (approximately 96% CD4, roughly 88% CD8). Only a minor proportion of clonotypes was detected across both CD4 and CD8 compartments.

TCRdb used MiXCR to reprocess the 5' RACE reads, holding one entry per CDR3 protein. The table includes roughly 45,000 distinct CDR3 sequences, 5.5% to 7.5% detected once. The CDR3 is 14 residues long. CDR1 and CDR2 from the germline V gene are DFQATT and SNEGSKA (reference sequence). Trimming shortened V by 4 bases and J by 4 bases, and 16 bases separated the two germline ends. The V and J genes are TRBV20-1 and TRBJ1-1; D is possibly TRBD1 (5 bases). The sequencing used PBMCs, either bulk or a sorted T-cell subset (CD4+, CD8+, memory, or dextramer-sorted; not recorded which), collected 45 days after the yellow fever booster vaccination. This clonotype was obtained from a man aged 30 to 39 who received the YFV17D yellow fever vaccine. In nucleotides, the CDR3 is TGCAGTGCTACGGGAGGTGGGGGACGCACTGAAGCTTTCTTT. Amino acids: CSATGGGGRTEAFF.